The 12 T cell receptor beta chains below were found in one sample sequenced in a study of blood T cells in healthy people across ages. Then a second PCR, running roughly 7 to 11 cycles, was carried out with a sample-barcoded 5' primer and a J-beta primer mix. TCRdb itself ran the 5' RACE reads through MiXCR, one entry per CDR3 protein. The sample has roughly 1,100,000 distinct CDR3 sequences, less than 25% seen once. These records were also assigned to another study, of T cells of mothers and their children.

The sample taken for sequencing was blood. The receptors come from a girl aged 2-9 years in good health.

This clonotype has a handful of counts. The rearrangement joins TRBV9 to TRBJ1-2; TRBD1 aligns across 10 bases. This CDR3 is built from 15 residues. From germline, CDR1 is SGDLS and CDR2 YYNGEE. J gave up 2 bases and V 6 bases, and 7 bases lay outside the gene matches. The CDR3 loop reads CASNSGQGSNYGYTF. In DNA form, the CDR3 reads TGTGCCAGCAACTCGGGACAGGGGAGCAACTATGGCTACACCTTC.

The chain couples TRBV3-1 to TRBJ2-3; 7 nucleotides align to TRBD2. Per germline, CDR1 LGHDT and CDR2 YNNKEL (reference sequence). This CDR3 region has 14 residues. The V gene end was trimmed by 1 base and the J gene end by 3 bases; junction bases not matched to a gene: 1. CDR3 in DNA: TGTGCCAGCAGCCAAGGGACTAGGACAGATACGCAGTATTTT. It specifies CASSQGTRTDTQYF.

This clonotype was detected a few times. This chain connects TRBV6-2 or TRBV6-3 to TRBJ2-5; 9 bases align to TRBD2. The better agreement between TRBJ2-1 and the DNA end casts doubt on the J call. CDR3 length equals 14 residues. From germline, CDR1 is MNHEY and CDR2 SVGEGT. The CDR3, as DNA: TGTGCCAGCAGTCTAGCGGGAATGTATAATGAGCAGTTCTTC. It codes for CASSLAGMYNEQFF.

V usage is TRBV3-1 and J usage is TRBJ2-3; no clear D gene. V was pared by 4 bases and J by 0 bases, with 8 bases between. The CDR3 has 14 residues. CDR1 and CDR2 from the germline V gene are LGHDT and YNNKEL (reference sequence). CDR3 DNA sequence: TGTGCCAGCAGCCCAGTTAGGAGCACAGATACGCAGTATTTT. This gives the protein CASSPVRSTDTQYF.

This clonotype was recorded a few times. The chain links TRBV29-1 to TRBJ2-7; TRBD1 is a possible D gene (6 bases). The CDR3 contains 13 residues. Trimming shortened V by 4 bases and J by 3 bases, and 13 bases separated the two germline ends. In germline, CDR1 is SQVTM, CDR2 ANQGSEA. The CDR3 spells CSVGGLQGYEQYF. The CDR3 bases are TGCAGCGTTGGGGGTTTACAGGGCTACGAGCAGTACTTC.

The chain employs TRBV4-3 and TRBJ1-2; 9 bases are shared with TRBD1. The CDR3 totals 13 residues. The V and J ends lost 0 bases and 8 bases, in that order; junction bases with no gene match: 1. CDR1 LGHNA and CDR2 YSLEER come from the germline V gene. The CDR3: CASSQETGGGYTF. As DNA, the CDR3 is TGCGCCAGCAGCCAAGAGACAGGGGGAGGCTACACCTTC.

V usage is TRBV6-5 and J usage is TRBJ2-2, with a tentative D call TRBD1 (6 bases). The CDR3 sequence is 14 residues long. V was pared by 6 bases and J by 4 bases, with 12 bases between. CDR1 is MNHEY and CDR2 is SVGAGI in the germline V gene. The CDR3: CASSPGTLTGELFF. The CDR3 coding sequence is TGTGCCAGCAGCCCTGGGACACTCACCGGGGAGCTGTTTTTT.

This clonotype was detected only once. The J gene is TRBJ2-7, the V gene TRBV27, with D uncertain. V gave up 5 bases and J gave up 2 bases, with 13 bases separating them. The CDR3 length is 14 residues. Germline CDR1 MNHEY, CDR2 SMNVEV (reference sequence). The CDR3 sequence: CASSTEQKPYEQYF. CDR3 in DNA: TGTGCCAGCAGTACGGAACAGAAACCCTACGAGCAGTACTTC.

This clonotype has more than one count but fewer than ten. J is TRBJ2-5 and V is TRBV20-1, with 7 bases aligning to TRBD2. The CDR3 has 15 residues. The germline V gene has CDR1 DFQATT and CDR2 SNEGSKA (reference sequence). J lost 2 bases, V lost 5 bases, and 11 bases had no gene match. CDR3 DNA: TGCAGTGCTGGGGCCCCAATCGGGAGGCAAGAGACCCAGTACTTC. Amino acids: CSAGAPIGRQETQYF.

This clonotype was seen only a few times. The V gene is TRBV7-2, the J gene TRBJ1-5; D remains ambiguous. CDR3 length: 15 amino acids. Germline V gene lookup returns CDR1 SGHTA and CDR2 FQGNSA. Trimming stripped 5 bases from V and 2 bases from J, with 13 bases between. CDR3 sequence: CASSPQVSGNQPQHF. CDR3 sequence (DNA): TGTGCCAGCAGCCCCCAAGTTTCTGGCAATCAGCCCCAGCATTTT. The full variable domain, completed using reference TRBV7-2 and TRBJ1-5, is GAGVSQSPSNKVTEKGKDVELRCDPISGHTALYWYRQSLGQGLEFLIYFQGNSAPDKSGLPSDRFSAERTGGSVSTLTIQRTQQEDSAVYLCASSPQVSGNQPQHFGDGTRLSIL.

This chain joins TRBV29-1 and TRBJ2-5; D may be TRBD1 (6 bases). The CDR3 contains 14 residues. Germline V gene sequence: CDR1 SQVTM, CDR2 ANQGSEA. V was cut by 4 bases and J by 11 bases, with 23 bases left in between. In nucleotides, the CDR3 is TGCAGCGTTGTATCAGACAGGAGCCCCTACAAGCAGTACTTC. It codes for CSVVSDRSPYKQYF.

The genes are TRBV20-1 and TRBJ2-1; the match to TRBD2 covers 8 bases. Germline V gene data show CDR1 as DFQATT and CDR2 as SNEGSKA (reference sequence). The CDR3 contains 13 residues. After removal of 3 bases from V and 15 bases from J, the junction contained 13 bases not matched to a gene. The CDR3 here is CSARGISGVSGFF. Written as DNA, the CDR3 is TGCAGTGCTAGGGGAATTAGCGGGGTCTCTGGGTTCTTC.